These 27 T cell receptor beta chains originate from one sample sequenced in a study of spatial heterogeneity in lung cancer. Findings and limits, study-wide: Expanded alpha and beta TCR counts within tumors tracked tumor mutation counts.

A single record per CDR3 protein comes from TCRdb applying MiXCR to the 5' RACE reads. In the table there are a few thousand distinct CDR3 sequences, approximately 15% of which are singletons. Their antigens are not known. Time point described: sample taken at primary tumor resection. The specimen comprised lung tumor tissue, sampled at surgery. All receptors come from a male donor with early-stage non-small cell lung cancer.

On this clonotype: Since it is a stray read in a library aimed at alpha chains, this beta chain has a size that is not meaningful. The CDR3 sequence is CSAPHRTGDNSPLHF. In nucleotides, the CDR3 is TGCAGTGCTCCCCACCGGACAGGAGATAATTCACCCCTCCACTTT. The chain is built from TRBV20-1 and TRBJ1-6; 7 positions match TRBD1. From germline, CDR1 is DFQATT and CDR2 SNEGSKA (reference sequence). This CDR3 is built from 15 residues. V gave up 5 bases and J gave up 5 bases; unmatched junction bases: 9.

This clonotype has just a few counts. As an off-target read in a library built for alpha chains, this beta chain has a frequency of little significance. For the CDR3, the DNA is TGTGCCAGCAGCGTAACGACTAGCGGGAGGGCCAATGAGCAGTTCTTC. It codes for CASSVTTSGRANEQFF. The chain couples TRBV9 to TRBJ2-1; 14 bases are a match to TRBD2. CDR1 and CDR2 (germline): SGDLS, YYNGEE. CDR3 length: 16 amino acids. V gave up 1 base and J gave up 6 bases; unmatched junction bases: 3. The full variable domain, with the rest looked up from reference TRBV9 and TRBJ2-1, is DSGVTQTPKHLITATGQRVTLRCSPRSGDLSVYWYQQSLDQGLQFLIQYYNGEERAKGNILERFSAQQFPDLHSELNLSSLELGDSALYFCASSVTTSGRANEQFFGPGTRLTVL.

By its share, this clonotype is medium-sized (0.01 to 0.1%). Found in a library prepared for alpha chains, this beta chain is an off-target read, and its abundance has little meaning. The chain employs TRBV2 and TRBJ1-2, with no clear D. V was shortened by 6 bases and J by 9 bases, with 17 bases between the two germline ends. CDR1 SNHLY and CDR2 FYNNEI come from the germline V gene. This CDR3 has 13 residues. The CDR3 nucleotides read TGTGCCAGCAGCGAGGACCCCCGAATGAGCTACACCTTC. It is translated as CASSEDPRMSYTF.

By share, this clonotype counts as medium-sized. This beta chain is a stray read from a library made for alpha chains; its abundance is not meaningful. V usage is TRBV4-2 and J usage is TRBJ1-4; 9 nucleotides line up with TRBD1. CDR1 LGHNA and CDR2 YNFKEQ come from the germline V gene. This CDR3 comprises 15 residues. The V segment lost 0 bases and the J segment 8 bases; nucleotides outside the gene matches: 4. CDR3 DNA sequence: TGTGCCAGCAGCCAAGAGGGACAGGGTGGCGAAAAACTGTTTTTT. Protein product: CASSQEGQGGEKLFF.

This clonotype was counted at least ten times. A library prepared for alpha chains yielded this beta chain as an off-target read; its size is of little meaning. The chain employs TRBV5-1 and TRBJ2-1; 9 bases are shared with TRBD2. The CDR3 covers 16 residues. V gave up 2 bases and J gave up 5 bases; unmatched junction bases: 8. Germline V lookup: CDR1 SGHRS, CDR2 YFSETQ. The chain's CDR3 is CASSFTIAGVNNEQFF. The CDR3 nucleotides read TGCGCCAGCAGCTTCACTATAGCGGGGGTAAACAATGAGCAGTTCTTC.

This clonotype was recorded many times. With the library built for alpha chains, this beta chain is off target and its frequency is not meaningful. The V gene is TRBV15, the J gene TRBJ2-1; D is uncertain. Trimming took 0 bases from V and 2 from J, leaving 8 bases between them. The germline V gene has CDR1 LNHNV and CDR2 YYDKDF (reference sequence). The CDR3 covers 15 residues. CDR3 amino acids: CATSRDKGPYNEQFF. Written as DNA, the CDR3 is TGTGCCACCAGCAGAGATAAAGGGCCCTACAATGAGCAGTTCTTC. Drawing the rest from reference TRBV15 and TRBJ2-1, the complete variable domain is DAMVIQNPRYQVTQFGKPVTLSCSQTLNHNVMYWYQQKSSQAPKLLFHYYDKDFNNEADTPDNFQSRRPNTSFCFLDIRSPGLGDTAMYLCATSRDKGPYNEQFFGPGTRLTVL.

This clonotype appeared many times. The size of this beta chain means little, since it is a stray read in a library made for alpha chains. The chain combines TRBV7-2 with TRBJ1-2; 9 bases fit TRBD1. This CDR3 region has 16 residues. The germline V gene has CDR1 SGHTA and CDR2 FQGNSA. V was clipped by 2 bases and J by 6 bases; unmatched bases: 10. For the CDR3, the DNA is TGTGCCAGCAGCTTATACGCCAACAGGGGGCGGGATGGCTACACCTTC. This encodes CASSLYANRGRDGYTF.

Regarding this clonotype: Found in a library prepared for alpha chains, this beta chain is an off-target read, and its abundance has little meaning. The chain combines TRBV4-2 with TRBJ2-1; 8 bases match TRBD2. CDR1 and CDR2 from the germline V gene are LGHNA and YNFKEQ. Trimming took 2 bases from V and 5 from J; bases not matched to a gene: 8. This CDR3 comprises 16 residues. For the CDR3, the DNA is TGTGCCAGCAGCCAAAATAGCGGGACGGGGAACAATGAGCAGTTCTTC. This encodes CASSQNSGTGNNEQFF.

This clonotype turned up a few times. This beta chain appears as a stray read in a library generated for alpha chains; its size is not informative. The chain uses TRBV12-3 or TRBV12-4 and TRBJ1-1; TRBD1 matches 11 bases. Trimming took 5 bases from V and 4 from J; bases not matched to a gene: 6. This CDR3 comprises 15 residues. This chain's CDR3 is CASSARTGGRTEAFF. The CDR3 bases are TGTGCCAGCAGTGCCCGGACAGGGGGCCGCACTGAAGCTTTCTTT.

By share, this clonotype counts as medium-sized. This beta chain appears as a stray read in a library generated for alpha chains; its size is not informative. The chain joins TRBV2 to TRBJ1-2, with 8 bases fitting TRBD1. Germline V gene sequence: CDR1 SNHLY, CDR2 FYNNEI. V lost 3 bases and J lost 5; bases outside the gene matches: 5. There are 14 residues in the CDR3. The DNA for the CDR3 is TGTGCCAGCAGTGAGCAGGGGGCGGCATATGGCTACACCTTC. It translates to CASSEQGAAYGYTF.

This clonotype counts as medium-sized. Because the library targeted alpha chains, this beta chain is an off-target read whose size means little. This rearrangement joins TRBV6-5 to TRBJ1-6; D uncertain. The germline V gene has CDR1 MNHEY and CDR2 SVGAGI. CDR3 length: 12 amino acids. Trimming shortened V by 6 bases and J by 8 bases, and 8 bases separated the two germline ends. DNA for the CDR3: TGTGCCAGCAGGACGGTTGATTCACCCCTCCACTTT. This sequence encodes CASRTVDSPLHF.

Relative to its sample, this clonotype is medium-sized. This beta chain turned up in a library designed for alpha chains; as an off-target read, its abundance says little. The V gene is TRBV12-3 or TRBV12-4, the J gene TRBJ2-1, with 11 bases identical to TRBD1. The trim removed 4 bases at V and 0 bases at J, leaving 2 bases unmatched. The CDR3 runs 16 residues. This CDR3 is CASSSGTGGSYNEQFF. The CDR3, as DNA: TGTGCCAGCAGTTCTGGGACAGGGGGCTCCTACAATGAGCAGTTCTTC.

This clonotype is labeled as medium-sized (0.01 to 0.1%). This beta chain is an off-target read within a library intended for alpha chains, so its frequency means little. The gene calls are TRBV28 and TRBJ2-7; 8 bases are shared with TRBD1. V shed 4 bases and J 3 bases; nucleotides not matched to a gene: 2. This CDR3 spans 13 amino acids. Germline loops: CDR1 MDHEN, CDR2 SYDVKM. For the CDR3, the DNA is TGTGCCAGCAGTTGGGACAGGCGCTACGAGCAGTACTTC. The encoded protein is CASSWDRRYEQYF.

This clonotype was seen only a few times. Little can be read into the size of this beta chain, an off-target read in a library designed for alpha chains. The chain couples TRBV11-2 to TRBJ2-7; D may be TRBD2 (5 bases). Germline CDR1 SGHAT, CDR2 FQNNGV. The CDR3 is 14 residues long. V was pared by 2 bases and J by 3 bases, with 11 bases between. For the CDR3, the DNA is TGTGCCAGCAGCTTACTGACCGGGAACTACGAGCAGTACTTC. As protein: CASSLLTGNYEQYF.

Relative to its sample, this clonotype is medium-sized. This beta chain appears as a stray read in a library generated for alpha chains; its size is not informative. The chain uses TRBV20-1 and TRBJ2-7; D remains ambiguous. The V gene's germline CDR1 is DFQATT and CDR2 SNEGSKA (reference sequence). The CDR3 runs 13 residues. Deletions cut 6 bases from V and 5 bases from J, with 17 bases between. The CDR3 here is CSALDGRWDEQYF. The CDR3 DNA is TGCAGTGCCTTGGACGGCAGGTGGGACGAGCAGTACTTC.

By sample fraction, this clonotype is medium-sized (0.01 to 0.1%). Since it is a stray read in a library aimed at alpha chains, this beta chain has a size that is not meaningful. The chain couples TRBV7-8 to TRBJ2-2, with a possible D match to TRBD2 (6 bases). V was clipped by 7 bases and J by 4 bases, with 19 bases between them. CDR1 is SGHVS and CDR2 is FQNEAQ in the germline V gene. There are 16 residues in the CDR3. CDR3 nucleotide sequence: TGTGCCAGCACCCAGCCGGGGGAAATCGGCACCGGGGAGCTGTTTTTT. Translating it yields CASTQPGEIGTGELFF.

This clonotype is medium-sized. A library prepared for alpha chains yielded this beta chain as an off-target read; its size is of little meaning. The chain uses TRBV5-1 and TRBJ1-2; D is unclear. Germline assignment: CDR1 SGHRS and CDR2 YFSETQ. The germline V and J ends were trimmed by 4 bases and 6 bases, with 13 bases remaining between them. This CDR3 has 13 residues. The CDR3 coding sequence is TGCGCCAGCAGCACGAGGGTCGGAGATGGCTACACCTTC. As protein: CASSTRVGDGYTF.

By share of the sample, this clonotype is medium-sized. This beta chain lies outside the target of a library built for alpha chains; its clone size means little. The CDR3 nucleotides read TGCGCCAGCAGTCACCTACGTGCGAATGGGGGAGATACGCAGTATTTT. Amino acids: CASSHLRANGGDTQYF. The chain combines TRBV23-1 with TRBJ2-3; the D call may be TRBD1 or TRBD2 (5 bases each). TRBV23-1 has ORF status, its function being uncertain. The germline V and J ends were trimmed by 3 bases and 5 bases, with 18 bases remaining between them. The CDR3 runs 16 residues.

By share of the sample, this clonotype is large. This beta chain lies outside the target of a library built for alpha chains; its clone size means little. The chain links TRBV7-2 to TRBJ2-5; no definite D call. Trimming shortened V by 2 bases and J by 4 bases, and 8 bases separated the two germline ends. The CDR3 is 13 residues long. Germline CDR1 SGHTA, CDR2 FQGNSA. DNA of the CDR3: TGTGCCAGCAGCTTACTAGATCGAGAGACCCAGTACTTC. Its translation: CASSLLDRETQYF.

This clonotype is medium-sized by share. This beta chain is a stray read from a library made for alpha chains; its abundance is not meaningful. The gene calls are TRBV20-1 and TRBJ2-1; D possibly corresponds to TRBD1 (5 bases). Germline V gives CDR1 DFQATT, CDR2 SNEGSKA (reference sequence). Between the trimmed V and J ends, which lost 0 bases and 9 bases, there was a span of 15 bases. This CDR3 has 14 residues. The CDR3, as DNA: TGCAGTGCTAGAGATAATCAGGGAAGTAGTGAGCAGTTCTTC. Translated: CSARDNQGSSEQFF.

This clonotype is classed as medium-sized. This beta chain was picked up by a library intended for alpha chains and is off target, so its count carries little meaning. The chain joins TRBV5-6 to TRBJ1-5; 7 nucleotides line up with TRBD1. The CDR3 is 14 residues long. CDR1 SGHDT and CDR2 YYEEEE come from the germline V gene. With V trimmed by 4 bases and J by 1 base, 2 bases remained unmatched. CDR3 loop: CASSPGGSNQPQHF. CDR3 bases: TGTGCCAGCAGCCCAGGGGGAAGCAATCAGCCCCAGCATTTT.

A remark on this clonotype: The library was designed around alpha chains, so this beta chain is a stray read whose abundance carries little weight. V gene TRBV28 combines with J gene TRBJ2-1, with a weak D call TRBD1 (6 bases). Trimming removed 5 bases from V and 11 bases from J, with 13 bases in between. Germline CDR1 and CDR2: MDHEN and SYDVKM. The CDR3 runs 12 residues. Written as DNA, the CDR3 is TGTGCCAGCAGTCCCCCGGACAGCAAGCAGTTCTTC. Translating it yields CASSPPDSKQFF.

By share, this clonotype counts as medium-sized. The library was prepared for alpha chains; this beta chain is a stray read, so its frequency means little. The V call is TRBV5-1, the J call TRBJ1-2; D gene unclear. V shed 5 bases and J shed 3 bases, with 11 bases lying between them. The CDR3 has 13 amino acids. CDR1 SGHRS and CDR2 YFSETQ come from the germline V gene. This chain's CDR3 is CASRLTLDYGYTF. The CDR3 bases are TGCGCCAGCAGGCTGACACTCGACTATGGCTACACCTTC. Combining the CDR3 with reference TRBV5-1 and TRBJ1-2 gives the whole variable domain KAGVTQTPRYLIKTRGQQVTLSCSPISGHRSVSWYQQTPGQGLQFLFEYFSETQRNKGNFPGRFSGRQFSNSRSEMNVSTLELGDSALYLCASRLTLDYGYTFGSGTRLTVV.

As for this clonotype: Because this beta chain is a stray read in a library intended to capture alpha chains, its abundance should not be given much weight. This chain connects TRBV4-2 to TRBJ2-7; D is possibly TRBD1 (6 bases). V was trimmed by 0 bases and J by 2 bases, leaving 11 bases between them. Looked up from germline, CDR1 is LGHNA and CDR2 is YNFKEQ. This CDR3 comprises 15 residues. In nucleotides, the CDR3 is TGTGCCAGCAGCCAAGACGGGACACTAGCCTACGAGCAGTACTTC. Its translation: CASSQDGTLAYEQYF.

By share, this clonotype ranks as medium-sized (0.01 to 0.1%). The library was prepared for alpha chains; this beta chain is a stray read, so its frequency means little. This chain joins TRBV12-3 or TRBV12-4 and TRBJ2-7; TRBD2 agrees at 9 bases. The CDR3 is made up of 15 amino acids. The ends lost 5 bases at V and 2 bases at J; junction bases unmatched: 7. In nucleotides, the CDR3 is TGTGCCAGCAGTCCATCGACTAGCGGCACCTACGAGCAGTACTTC. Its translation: CASSPSTSGTYEQYF.

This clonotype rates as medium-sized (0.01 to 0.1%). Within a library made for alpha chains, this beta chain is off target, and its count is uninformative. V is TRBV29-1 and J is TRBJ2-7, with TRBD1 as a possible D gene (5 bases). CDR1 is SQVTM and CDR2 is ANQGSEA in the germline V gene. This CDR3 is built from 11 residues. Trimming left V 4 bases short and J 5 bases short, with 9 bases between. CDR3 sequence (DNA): TGCAGCGTTGCCCCAGGGAACGAGCAGTACTTC. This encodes CSVAPGNEQYF.

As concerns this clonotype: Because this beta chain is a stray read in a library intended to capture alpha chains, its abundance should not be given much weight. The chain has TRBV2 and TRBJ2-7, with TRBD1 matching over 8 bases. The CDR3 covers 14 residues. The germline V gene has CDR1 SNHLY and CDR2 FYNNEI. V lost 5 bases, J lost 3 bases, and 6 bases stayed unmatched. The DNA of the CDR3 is TGTGCCAGCAGTAGGGGACAGGAGATCTACGAGCAGTACTTC. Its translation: CASSRGQEIYEQYF.